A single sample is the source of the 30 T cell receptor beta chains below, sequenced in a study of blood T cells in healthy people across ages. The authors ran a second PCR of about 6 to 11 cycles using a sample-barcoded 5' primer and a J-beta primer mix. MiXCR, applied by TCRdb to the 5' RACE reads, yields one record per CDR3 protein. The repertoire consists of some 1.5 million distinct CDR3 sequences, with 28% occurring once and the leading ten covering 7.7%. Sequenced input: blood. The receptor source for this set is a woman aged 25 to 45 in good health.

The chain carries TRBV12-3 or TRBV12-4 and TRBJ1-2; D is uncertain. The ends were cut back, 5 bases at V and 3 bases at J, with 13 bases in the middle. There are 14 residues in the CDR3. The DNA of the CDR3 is TGTGCCAGCAGTGTTGCAGCCGCCGACTATGGCTACACCTTC. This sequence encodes CASSVAAADYGYTF.

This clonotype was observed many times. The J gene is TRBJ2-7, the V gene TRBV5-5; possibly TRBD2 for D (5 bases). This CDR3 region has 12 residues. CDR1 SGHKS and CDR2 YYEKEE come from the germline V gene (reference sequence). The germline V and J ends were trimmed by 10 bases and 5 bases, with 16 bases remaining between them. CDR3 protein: CAGGSGIDEQYF. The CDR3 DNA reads TGTGCCGGCGGTTCGGGGATCGACGAGCAGTACTTC.

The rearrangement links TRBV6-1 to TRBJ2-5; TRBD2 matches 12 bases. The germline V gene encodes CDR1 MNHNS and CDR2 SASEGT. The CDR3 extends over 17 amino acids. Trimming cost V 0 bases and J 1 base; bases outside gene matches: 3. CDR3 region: CASSEAQGLAGQETQYF. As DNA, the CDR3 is TGTGCCAGCAGTGAAGCGCAGGGACTAGCGGGCCAAGAGACCCAGTACTTC.

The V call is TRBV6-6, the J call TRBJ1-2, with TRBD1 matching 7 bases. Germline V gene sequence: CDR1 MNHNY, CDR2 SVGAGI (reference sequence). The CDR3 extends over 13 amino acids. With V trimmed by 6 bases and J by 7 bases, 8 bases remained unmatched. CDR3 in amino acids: CASSTGAGGGYTF. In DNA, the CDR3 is TGTGCCAGCAGCACAGGGGCAGGGGGTGGCTACACCTTC.

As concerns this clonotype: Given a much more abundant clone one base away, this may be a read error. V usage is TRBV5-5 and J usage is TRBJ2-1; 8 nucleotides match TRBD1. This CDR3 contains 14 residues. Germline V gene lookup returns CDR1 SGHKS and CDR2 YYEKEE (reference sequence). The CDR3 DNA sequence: TGTGCCAGCATCCCACTGGACAGGGAAGGCGAGCAGGTCTTC. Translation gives CASIPLDREGEQVF. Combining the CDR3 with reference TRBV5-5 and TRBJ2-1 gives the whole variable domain DAGVTQSPTHLIKTRGQQVTLRCSPISGHKSVSWYQQVLGQGPQFIFQYYEKEERGRGNFPDRFSARQFPNYSSELNVNALLLGDSALYLCASIPLDREGEQVFGPGTRLTVL.

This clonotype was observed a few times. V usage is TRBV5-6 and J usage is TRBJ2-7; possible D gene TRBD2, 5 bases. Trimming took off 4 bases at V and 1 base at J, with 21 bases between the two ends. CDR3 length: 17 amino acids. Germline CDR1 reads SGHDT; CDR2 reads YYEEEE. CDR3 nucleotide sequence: TGTGCCAGCAGCCCGCTAGCAACGGGGTTCCTTTCCTACGAGCAGTACTTC. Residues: CASSPLATGFLSYEQYF.

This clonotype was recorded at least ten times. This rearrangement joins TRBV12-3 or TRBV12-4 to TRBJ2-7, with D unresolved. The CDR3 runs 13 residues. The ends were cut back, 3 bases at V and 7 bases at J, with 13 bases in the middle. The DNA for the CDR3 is TGTGCCAGCAGTTTGCCCGGAGAAGAGGAGCAGTACTTC. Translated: CASSLPGEEEQYF.

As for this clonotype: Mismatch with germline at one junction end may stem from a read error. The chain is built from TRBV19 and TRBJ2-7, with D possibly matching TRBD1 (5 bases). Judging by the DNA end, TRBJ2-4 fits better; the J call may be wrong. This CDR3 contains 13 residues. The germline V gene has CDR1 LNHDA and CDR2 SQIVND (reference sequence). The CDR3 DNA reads TGTGCCACTAGTCCGTCCGACAGTGACATTCAGTACTTC. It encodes CATSPSDSDIQYF.

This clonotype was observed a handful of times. This CDR3 reads CSAVLRRGSYNEQFF. The CDR3 DNA follows: TGCAGTGCTGTCCTGAGAAGGGGCTCCTACAATGAGCAGTTCTTC. V gene TRBV20-1 combines with J gene TRBJ2-1, with a possible D match to TRBD1 (5 bases). Germline loops: CDR1 DFQATT, CDR2 SNEGSKA (reference sequence). V was cut by 5 bases and J by 0 bases, with 14 bases left in between. This CDR3 is 15 amino acids long.

CDR3 coding DNA: TGTGCCAGCAGTCTAAGTAGCGGGAGGGAGGGGGGCTTTAATGAGCAGTTCTTC. Its translation is CASSLSSGREGGFNEQFF. The chain uses TRBV6-1 and TRBJ2-1, with 11 positions matching TRBD2. This CDR3 comprises 18 residues. Trimming removed 5 bases from V and 7 bases from J; junction bases left unmatched: 16. Germline V gives CDR1 MNHNS, CDR2 SASEGT.

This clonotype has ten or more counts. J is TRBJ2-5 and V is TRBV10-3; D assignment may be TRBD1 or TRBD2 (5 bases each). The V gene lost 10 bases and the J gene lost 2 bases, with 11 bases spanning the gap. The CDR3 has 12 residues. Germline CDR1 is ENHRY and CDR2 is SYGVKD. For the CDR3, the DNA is TGTGCCACCCGGGACGGTCAAGAGACCCAGTACTTC. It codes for CATRDGQETQYF.

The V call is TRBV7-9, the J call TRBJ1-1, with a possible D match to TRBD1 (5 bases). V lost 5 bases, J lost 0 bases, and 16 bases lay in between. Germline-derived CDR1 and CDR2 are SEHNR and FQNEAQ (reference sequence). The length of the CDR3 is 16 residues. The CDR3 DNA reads TGTGCCAGCAGCCCACTAAGACAGAACATGAACACTGAAGCTTTCTTT. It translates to CASSPLRQNMNTEAFF.

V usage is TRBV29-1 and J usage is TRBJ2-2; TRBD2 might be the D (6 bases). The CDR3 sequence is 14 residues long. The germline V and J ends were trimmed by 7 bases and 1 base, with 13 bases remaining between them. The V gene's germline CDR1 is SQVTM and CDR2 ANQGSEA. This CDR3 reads CSGLGQMNTGELFF. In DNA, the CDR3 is TGCAGCGGACTAGGGCAGATGAACACCGGGGAGCTGTTTTTT.

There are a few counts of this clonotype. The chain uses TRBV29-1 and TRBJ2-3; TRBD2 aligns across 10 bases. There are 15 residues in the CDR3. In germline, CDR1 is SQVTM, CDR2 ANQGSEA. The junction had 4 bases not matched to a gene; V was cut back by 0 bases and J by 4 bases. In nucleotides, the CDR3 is TGCAGCGTTGAAGATGCTAGCGGGAGCGCAGATACGCAGTATTTT. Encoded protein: CSVEDASGSADTQYF.

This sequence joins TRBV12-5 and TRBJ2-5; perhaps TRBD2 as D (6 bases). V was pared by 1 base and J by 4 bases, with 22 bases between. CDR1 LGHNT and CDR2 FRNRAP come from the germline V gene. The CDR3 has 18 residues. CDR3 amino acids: CASGLAISAQQEGETQYF. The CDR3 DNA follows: TGTGCTAGTGGTTTGGCAATTTCCGCCCAGCAGGAGGGAGAGACCCAGTACTTC. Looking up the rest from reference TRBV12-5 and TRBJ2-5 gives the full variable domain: DARVTQTPRHKVTEMGQEVTMRCQPILGHNTVFWYRQTMMQGLELLAYFRNRAPLDDSGMPKDRFSAEMPDATLATLKIQPSEPRDSAVYFCASGLAISAQQEGETQYFGPGTRLLVL.

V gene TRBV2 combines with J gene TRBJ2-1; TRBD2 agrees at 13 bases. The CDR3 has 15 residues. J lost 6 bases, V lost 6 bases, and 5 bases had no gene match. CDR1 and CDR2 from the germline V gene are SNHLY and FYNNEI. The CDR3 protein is CASRSRTSGGNEQFF. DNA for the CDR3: TGTGCCAGCAGGTCTAGGACTAGCGGGGGCAATGAGCAGTTCTTC.

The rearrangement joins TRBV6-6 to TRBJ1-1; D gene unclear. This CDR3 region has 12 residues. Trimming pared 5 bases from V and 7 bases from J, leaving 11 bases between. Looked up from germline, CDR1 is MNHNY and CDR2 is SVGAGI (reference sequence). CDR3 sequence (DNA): TGTGCCAGCAGTCCGGCCCCCCTTGAAGCTTTCTTT. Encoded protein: CASSPAPLEAFF.

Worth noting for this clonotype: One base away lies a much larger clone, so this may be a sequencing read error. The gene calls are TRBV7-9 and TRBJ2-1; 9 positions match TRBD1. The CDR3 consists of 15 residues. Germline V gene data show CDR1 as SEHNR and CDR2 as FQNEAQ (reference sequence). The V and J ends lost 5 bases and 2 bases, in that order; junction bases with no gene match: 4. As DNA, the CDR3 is TGTGCCAGCAGCAAACAGGGGGCAACCTACAATGAGCAGTTCTTC. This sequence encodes CASSKQGATYNEQFF.

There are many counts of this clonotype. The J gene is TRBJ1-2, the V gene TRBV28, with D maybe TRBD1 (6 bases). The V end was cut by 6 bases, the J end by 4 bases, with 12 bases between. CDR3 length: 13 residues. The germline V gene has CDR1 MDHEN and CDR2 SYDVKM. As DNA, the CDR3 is TGTGCCAGCAGCCCCACAGGGATCTATGGCTACACCTTC. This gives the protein CASSPTGIYGYTF.

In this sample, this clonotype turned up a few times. The CDR3 DNA is TGTGCCAGCAGCTCACGGACTAGCGGATCAGATACGCAGTATTTT. Residues: CASSSRTSGSDTQYF. V and J are TRBV7-6 and TRBJ2-3; 10 nucleotides align to TRBD2. This CDR3 is 15 amino acids long. V trimming: 4 bases; J trimming: 4 bases; junction bases outside the gene matches: 5. Germline CDR1 SGHVS, CDR2 FNYEAQ.

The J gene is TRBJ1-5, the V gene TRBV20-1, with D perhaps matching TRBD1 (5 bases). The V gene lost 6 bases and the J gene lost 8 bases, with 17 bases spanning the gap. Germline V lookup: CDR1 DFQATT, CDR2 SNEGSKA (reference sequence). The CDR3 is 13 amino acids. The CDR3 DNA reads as TGCAGTGCCCGGGGCAGGGAGCAAGAGCCCCAGCATTTT. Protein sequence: CSARGREQEPQHF.

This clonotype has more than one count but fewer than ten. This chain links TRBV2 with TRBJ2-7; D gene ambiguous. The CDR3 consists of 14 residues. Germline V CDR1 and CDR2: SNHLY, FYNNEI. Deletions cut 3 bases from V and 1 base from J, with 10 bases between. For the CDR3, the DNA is TGTGCCAGCAGTGAGGTGCTAGGGTCCTACGAGCAGTACTTC. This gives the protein CASSEVLGSYEQYF.

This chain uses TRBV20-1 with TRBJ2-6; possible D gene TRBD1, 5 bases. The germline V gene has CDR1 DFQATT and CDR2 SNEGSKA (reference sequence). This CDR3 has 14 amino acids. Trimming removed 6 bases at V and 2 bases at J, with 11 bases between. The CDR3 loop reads CSASTGTGANVLTF. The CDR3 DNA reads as TGCAGTGCGAGCACAGGAACTGGGGCCAACGTCCTGACTTTC.

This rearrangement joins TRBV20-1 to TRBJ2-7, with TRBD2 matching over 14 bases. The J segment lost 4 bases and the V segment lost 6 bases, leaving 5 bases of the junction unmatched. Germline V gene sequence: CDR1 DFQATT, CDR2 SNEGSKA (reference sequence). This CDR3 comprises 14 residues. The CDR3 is CSAAGLAGEYEQYF. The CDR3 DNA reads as TGCAGTGCGGCGGGACTAGCGGGAGAATACGAGCAGTACTTC.

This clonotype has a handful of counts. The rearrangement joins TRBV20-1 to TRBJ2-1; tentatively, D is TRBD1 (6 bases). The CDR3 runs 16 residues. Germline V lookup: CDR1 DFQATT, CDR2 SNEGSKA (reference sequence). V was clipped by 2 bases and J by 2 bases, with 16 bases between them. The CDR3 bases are TGCAGTGCTAGATACACAACAGGGAACCCCTACAATGAGCAGTTCTTC. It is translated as CSARYTTGNPYNEQFF.

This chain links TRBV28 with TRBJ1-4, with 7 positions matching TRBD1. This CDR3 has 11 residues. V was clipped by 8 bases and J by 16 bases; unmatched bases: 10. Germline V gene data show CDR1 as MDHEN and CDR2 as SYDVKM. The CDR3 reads CASGTNRGQFF. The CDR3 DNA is TGTGCCAGCGGAACAAACAGGGGTCAGTTTTTT. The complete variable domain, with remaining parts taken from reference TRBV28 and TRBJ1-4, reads DVKVTQSSRYLVKRTGEKVFLECVQDMDHENMFWYRQDPGLGLRLIYFSYDVKMKEKGDIPEGYSVSREKKERFSLILESASTNQTSMYLCASGTNRGQFFGSGTQLSVL.

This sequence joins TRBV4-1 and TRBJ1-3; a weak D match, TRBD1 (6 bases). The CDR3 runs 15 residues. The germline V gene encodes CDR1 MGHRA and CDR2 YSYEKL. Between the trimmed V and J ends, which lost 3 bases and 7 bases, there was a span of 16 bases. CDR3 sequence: CASSHQQGPGNTIYF. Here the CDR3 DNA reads TGCGCCAGCAGCCATCAACAGGGACCCGGGAACACCATATATTTT.

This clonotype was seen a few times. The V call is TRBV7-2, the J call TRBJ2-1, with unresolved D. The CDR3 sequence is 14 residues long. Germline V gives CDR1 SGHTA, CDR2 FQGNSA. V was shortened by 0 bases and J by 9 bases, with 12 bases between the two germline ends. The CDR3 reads CASSLALAAREQFF. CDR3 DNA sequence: TGTGCCAGCAGCTTAGCGTTGGCGGCGCGTGAGCAGTTCTTC.

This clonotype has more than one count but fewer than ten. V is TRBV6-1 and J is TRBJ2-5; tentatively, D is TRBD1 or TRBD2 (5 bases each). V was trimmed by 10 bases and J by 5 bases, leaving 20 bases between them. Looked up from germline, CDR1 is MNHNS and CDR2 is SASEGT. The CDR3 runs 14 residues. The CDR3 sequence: CATGLIPKGETQYF. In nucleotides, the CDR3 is TGTGCCACCGGACTGATACCAAAGGGGGAGACCCAGTACTTC.

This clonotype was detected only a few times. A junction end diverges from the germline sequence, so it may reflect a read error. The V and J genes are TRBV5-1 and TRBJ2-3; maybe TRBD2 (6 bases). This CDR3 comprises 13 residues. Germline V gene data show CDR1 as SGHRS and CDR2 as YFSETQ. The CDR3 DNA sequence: TGCGCCAACAGCTGGCGGGACACAGATACGCAGTATTTT. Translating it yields CANSWRDTDTQYF.